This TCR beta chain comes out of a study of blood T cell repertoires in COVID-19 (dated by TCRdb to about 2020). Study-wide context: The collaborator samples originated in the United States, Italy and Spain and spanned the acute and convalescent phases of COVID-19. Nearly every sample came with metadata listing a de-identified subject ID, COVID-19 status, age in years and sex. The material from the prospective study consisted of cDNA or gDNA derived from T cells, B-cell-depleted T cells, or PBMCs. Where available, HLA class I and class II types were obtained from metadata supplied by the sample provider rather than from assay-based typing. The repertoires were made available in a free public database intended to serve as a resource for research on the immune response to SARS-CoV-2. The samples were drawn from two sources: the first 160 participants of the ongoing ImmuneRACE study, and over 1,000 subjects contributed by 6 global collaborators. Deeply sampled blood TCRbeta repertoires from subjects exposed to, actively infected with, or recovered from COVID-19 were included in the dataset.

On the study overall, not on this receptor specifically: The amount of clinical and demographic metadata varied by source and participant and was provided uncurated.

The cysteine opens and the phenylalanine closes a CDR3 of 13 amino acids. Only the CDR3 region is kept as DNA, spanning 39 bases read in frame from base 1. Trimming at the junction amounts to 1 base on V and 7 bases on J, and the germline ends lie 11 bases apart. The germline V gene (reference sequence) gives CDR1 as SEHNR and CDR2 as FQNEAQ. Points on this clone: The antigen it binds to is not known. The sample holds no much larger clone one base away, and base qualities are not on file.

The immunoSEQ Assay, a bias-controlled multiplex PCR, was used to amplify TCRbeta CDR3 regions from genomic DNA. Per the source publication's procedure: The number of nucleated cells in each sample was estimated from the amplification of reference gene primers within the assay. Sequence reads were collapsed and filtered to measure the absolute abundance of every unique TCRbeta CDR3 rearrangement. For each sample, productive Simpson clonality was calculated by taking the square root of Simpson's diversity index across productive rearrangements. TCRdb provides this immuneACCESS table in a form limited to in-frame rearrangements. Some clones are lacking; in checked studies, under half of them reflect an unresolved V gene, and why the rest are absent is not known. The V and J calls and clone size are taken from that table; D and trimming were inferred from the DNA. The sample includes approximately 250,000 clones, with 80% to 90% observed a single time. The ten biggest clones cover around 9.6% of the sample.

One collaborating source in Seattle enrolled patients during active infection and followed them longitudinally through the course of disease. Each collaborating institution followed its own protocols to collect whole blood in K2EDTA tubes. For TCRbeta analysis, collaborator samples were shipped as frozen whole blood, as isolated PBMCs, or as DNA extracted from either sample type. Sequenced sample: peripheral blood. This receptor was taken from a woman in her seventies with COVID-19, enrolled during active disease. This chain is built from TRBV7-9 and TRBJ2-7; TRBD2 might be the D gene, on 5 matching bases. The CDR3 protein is CASSLVGAREQYF. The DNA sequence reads TGTGCCAGCAGCTTAGTGGGAGCACGGGAGCAGTACTTC.